This entry lists 5 T cell receptor beta chains sequenced from one sample in a study of shared clonotypes between healthy human individuals. Clones were sequenced by immunoSEQ multiplex PCR, and TCRdb holds only the in-frame ones, with some missing. The repertoire holds about a million clones, with around three quarters as singletons. The sequencing input was memory CD4+ T cells from PBMCs. This sample's subset: CD45RA-negative fraction. The receptors here all came from a man aged 18 to 29 in good health. Some clones in this sample may be carry-over from other donors' samples.

The chain carries TRBV20-1 and TRBJ2-1; D is unresolved. Germline loops: CDR1 DFQATT, CDR2 SNEGSKA (reference sequence). V dropped 3 bases and J dropped 9 bases, with 6 bases sitting between them. The CDR3 is made up of 10 amino acids. The CDR3, as DNA: TGCAGTGCTAGGAACACTGAGCAGTTCTTC. It is translated as CSARNTEQFF.

CDR3 residues: CASSPRTADYEQYF. The CDR3 nucleotides are TGTGCCAGCTCACCCCGGACAGCGGACTACGAGCAGTACTTC. The chain is built from TRBV18 and TRBJ2-7; the D gene is possibly TRBD1 (6 bases). Germline CDR1 is KGHSH and CDR2 is LQKENI. CDR3 length equals 14 residues. V was trimmed by 3 bases and J by 3 bases, leaving 12 bases between them.

The chain combines TRBV6-1 with TRBJ1-3; D unclear. Between the trimmed V and J ends, which lost 8 bases and 0 bases, there was a span of 14 bases. Germline V gives CDR1 MNHNS, CDR2 SASEGT. The length of the CDR3 is 15 residues. CDR3 residues: CASSLRRDSGNTIYF. The CDR3 coding sequence is TGTGCCAGCTCCCTCCGGAGGGACTCTGGAAACACCATATATTTT.

V and J are TRBV2 and TRBJ1-5, with a tentative D call TRBD1 (5 bases). Trimming pared 8 bases from V and 6 bases from J, leaving 14 bases between. Germline V gene lookup returns CDR1 SNHLY and CDR2 FYNNEI. This CDR3 has 13 residues. The CDR3 loop reads CASAGGGIQPQHF. CDR3 sequence (DNA): TGTGCCAGCGCTGGGGGAGGAATTCAGCCCCAGCATTTT. Combining the CDR3 with reference TRBV2 and TRBJ1-5 gives the whole variable domain EPEVTQTPSHQVTQMGQEVILRCVPISNHLYFYWYRQILGQKVEFLVSFYNNEISEKSEIFDDQFSVERPDGSNFTLKIRSTKLEDSAMYFCASAGGGIQPQHFGDGTRLSIL.

The chain couples TRBV29-1 to TRBJ1-5; the D gene is possibly TRBD1 (6 bases). V lost 6 bases to trimming and J lost 0 bases, with 21 bases between them. The CDR3 totals 17 residues. CDR1 is SQVTM and CDR2 is ANQGSEA in the germline V gene. The CDR3 DNA reads as TGCAGCGTAACCACACAACCCGGACAGCTTAGCAATCAGCCCCAGCATTTT. As protein: CSVTTQPGQLSNQPQHF.